The rows below give T cell receptor beta chains drawn from one sample of a study of long-term antiretroviral therapy in people with HIV. Measured with immunoSEQ multiplex PCR; TCRdb has only the in-frame clones, and not every one. There are 20,000 to 30,000 clones in the sample; 81% occur only once, and approximately 5.7% lies in the top ten. Sequencing used unsorted PBMCs, obtained 4.4 years after starting antiretroviral therapy. These receptors came from a man between 25 and 39 years old with HIV. The CDR3 runs from the conserved cysteine through the conserved F or W. D genes are given only for firm matches. Size values are once, few and many counts, or a class for expanded clones, and some rows have none.

v_call: TRBV2
j_call: TRBJ1-1
d_call: TRBD1
clone_size: -
cdr3_nt: TGTGCCAGCAGTCCGATGGTAGGGACAGGACCTGAATTCTTT
cdr3_aa: CASSPMVGTGPEFF

v_call: TRBV5-1
j_call: TRBJ2-7
d_call: TRBD2
clone_size: -
cdr3_nt: TGCGCCAGCAGCTCCGGTGGGGGGGTCTACGAGCAGTACTTC
cdr3_aa: CASSSGGGVYEQYF

v_call: TRBV7-2
j_call: TRBJ2-7
d_call: -
clone_size: -
cdr3_nt: TGTGCCAGCAGCTCCATGGGGGGCTACGAGCAGTACTTC
cdr3_aa: CASSSMGGYEQYF

v_call: TRBV15
j_call: TRBJ2-3
d_call: TRBD2
clone_size: -
cdr3_nt: TGTGCCACCAGCAGAGGGGAGGGGAGCACAGATACGCAGTATTTT
cdr3_aa: CATSRGEGSTDTQYF

v_call: TRBV5-4
j_call: TRBJ2-7
d_call: TRBD1
clone_size: few
cdr3_nt: TGTGCCAGCAGCTACAGGGGGGAATACGAGCAGTACTTC
cdr3_aa: CASSYRGEYEQYF

v_call: TRBV4-3
j_call: TRBJ2-7
d_call: -
clone_size: medium-sized
cdr3_nt: TGCGCCAGCAGCCTCGCCATGGGTTACGAGCAGTACTTC
cdr3_aa: CASSLAMGYEQYF

v_call: TRBV10-2
j_call: TRBJ1-2
d_call: TRBD1
clone_size: -
cdr3_nt: TGCGCCAGTACAGGGCCCGACAGGGACTATGGCTACACCTTC
cdr3_aa: CASTGPDRDYGYTF

v_call: TRBV7-9
j_call: TRBJ2-7
d_call: -
clone_size: -
cdr3_nt: TGTGCCAGCATCCGGGGTCACGAGCAGTACTTC
cdr3_aa: CASIRGHEQYF

v_call: TRBV11-2
j_call: TRBJ2-1
d_call: -
clone_size: -
cdr3_nt: TGTGCCAGCAGCTCCCTTAGCGGCACCTACAATGAGCAGTTCTTC
cdr3_aa: CASSSLSGTYNEQFF

v_call: TRBV19
j_call: TRBJ1-1
d_call: -
clone_size: few
cdr3_nt: TGTGCCAGTAGTTACGGGAGCGCTGAAGCTTTCTTT
cdr3_aa: CASSYGSAEAFF

v_call: TRBV9
j_call: TRBJ2-5
d_call: TRBD2
clone_size: -
cdr3_nt: TGTGCCAGCAGCGTAGGGGGAGGGTATGAGACCCAGTACTTC
cdr3_aa: CASSVGGGYETQYF

v_call: TRBV5-1
j_call: TRBJ2-7
d_call: -
clone_size: -
cdr3_nt: TGCGCCAGCAGCCCGCGGGACAGTTACTACGAGCAGTACTTC
cdr3_aa: CASSPRDSYYEQYF

v_call: TRBV12-5
j_call: TRBJ2-7
d_call: -
clone_size: -
cdr3_nt: TGTGCTAGTGGTTTGGGACAGGTGCTCTACGAGCAGTACTTC
cdr3_aa: CASGLGQVLYEQYF

v_call: TRBV6-4
j_call: TRBJ2-3
d_call: -
clone_size: -
cdr3_nt: TGTGCCAGCAGTGACTCGACAGCCGGGGGCACAGATACGCAGTATTTT
cdr3_aa: CASSDSTAGGTDTQYF

v_call: TRBV4-1
j_call: TRBJ2-2
d_call: -
clone_size: -
cdr3_nt: TGCGCCAGCAGCCAAGACTGGCCGAACACCGGGGAGCTGTTTTTT
cdr3_aa: CASSQDWPNTGELFF

v_call: TRBV4-2
j_call: TRBJ2-1
d_call: -
clone_size: -
cdr3_nt: TGTGCCAGCAGTCTAGCCATAGGGTCTGGCTACAATGAGCAGTTCTTC
cdr3_aa: CASSLAIGSGYNEQFF

v_call: TRBV7-8
j_call: TRBJ1-4
d_call: TRBD1
clone_size: -
cdr3_nt: TGTGCCAGCAGCCCGGTCCAGACAGGGGAAGAAAAACTGTTTTTT
cdr3_aa: CASSPVQTGEEKLFF

v_call: TRBV11-3
j_call: TRBJ2-5
d_call: -
clone_size: -
cdr3_nt: TGTGCCAGCAGCTCAAGGAATCGCGAGGGAGAGACCCAGTACTTC
cdr3_aa: CASSSRNREGETQYF

v_call: TRBV5-4
j_call: TRBJ2-7
d_call: TRBD2
clone_size: -
cdr3_nt: TGTGCCAGCAGCTTTGGTGGGGCTAGCGGGTCCTACGAGCAGTACTTC
cdr3_aa: CASSFGGASGSYEQYF

v_call: TRBV27
j_call: TRBJ2-1
d_call: TRBD2
clone_size: -
cdr3_nt: TGTGCCAGCAGTTCCCCGACCGAGCGGGGGGGCTCCTACAATGAGCAGTTCTTC
cdr3_aa: CASSSPTERGGSYNEQFF

v_call: TRBV5-1
j_call: TRBJ1-1
d_call: -
clone_size: -
cdr3_nt: TGCGCCAGCAGCTTGGGAGGGGGGAAGAAGCGTGAAACTGAAGCTTTCTTT
cdr3_aa: CASSLGGGKKRETEAFF

v_call: TRBV29-1
j_call: TRBJ1-1
d_call: TRBD1
clone_size: once
cdr3_nt: TGCAGCGGGGTCAGGGGGCGGGCTGAAGCTTTCTTT
cdr3_aa: CSGVRGRAEAFF

v_call: TRBV28
j_call: TRBJ1-4
d_call: -
clone_size: medium-sized
cdr3_nt: TGTGCCAGCAGTCATATGGATGCAACTAATGAAAAACTGTTTTTT
cdr3_aa: CASSHMDATNEKLFF

v_call: TRBV6-1
j_call: TRBJ2-1
d_call: -
clone_size: -
cdr3_nt: TGTGCCAGCAGTGAAGCGCTTCCTGGGAGCTCCTACAATGAGCAGTTCTTC
cdr3_aa: CASSEALPGSSYNEQFF

v_call: TRBV27
j_call: TRBJ2-1
d_call: -
clone_size: -
cdr3_nt: TGTGCCAGCAGTAGACTTAACAATGAGCAGTTCTTC
cdr3_aa: CASSRLNNEQFF

v_call: TRBV4-1
j_call: TRBJ2-1
d_call: TRBD2
clone_size: -
cdr3_nt: TGCGCCAGCAGCCAAGATCCTTACCCGGGGACTAGCACCTTTAATGAGCAGTTCTTC
cdr3_aa: CASSQDPYPGTSTFNEQFF

v_call: TRBV6-5
j_call: TRBJ1-5
d_call: -
clone_size: -
cdr3_nt: TGTGCCAGCAGTTACAGTGGCCCAGAAGAGCCCCAGCATTTT
cdr3_aa: CASSYSGPEEPQHF

v_call: TRBV27
j_call: TRBJ1-1
d_call: TRBD1
clone_size: -
cdr3_nt: TGTGCCAGCAGTTCGGGACAGGGGCCAAACACTGAAGCTTTCTTT
cdr3_aa: CASSSGQGPNTEAFF

v_call: TRBV7-9
j_call: TRBJ2-2
d_call: -
clone_size: -
cdr3_nt: TGTGCCAGCAGCTTTGTAAAGGGCCTCGGAACCGGGGAGCTGTTTTTT
cdr3_aa: CASSFVKGLGTGELFF

v_call: TRBV19
j_call: TRBJ2-5
d_call: TRBD1
clone_size: -
cdr3_nt: TGTGCCAGTAGTACCTTGACAGGGTCGGGGGAGACCCAGTACTTC
cdr3_aa: CASSTLTGSGETQYF

v_call: TRBV27
j_call: TRBJ2-7
d_call: -
clone_size: few
cdr3_nt: TGTGCCAGCAGTCAGCAGGGGGGATTCTACGAGCAGTACTTC
cdr3_aa: CASSQQGGFYEQYF

v_call: TRBV19
j_call: TRBJ2-7
d_call: -
clone_size: few
cdr3_nt: TGTGCCAGTAGTATAACCCACAGCTCCTACGAGCAGTACTTC
cdr3_aa: CASSITHSSYEQYF

v_call: TRBV7-9
j_call: TRBJ2-3
d_call: -
clone_size: -
cdr3_nt: TGTGCCAGCAGCACGAGAGGGACGGACTACACAGATACGCAGTATTTT
cdr3_aa: CASSTRGTDYTDTQYF

v_call: TRBV19
j_call: TRBJ2-1
d_call: -
clone_size: once
cdr3_nt: TGTGCCAGTAAGGAGGCCCCCATCTACAATGAGCAGTTCTTC
cdr3_aa: CASKEAPIYNEQFF

v_call: TRBV27
j_call: TRBJ2-2
d_call: -
clone_size: -
cdr3_nt: TGTGCCAGCAGTATATACGGGGACACCGGGGAGCTGTTTTTT
cdr3_aa: CASSIYGDTGELFF

v_call: TRBV7-6
j_call: TRBJ1-2
d_call: -
clone_size: -
cdr3_nt: TGTGCCAGCAGCCTTGGACAGAACTATGGCTACACCTTC
cdr3_aa: CASSLGQNYGYTF

v_call: TRBV4-3
j_call: TRBJ1-3
d_call: -
clone_size: -
cdr3_nt: TGCGCCAGCAGTCTTGACCGGAGCTCTGGAAACACCATATATTTT
cdr3_aa: CASSLDRSSGNTIYF

v_call: TRBV19
j_call: TRBJ1-1
d_call: -
clone_size: -
cdr3_nt: TGTGCCAGTAAAACCCAGGCCGCGGGGGGGACTGAAGCTTTCTTT
cdr3_aa: CASKTQAAGGTEAFF